The 25 T cell receptor beta chains below all came from one sample that was sequenced in a study of immune evolution from preneoplasia to lung adenocarcinoma. Generated by immunoSEQ multiplex PCR, the TCRdb table keeps only in-frame clones and is missing some. The sample holds several thousand clones, around 85% seen once. Sequencing was carried out using FFPE invasive lung adenocarcinoma tissue. These receptors all come from a person between 55 and 69 years old with lung adenocarcinoma.

The genes are TRBV15 and TRBJ2-5; the match to TRBD2 covers 10 bases. V trimming: 8 bases; J trimming: 5 bases; junction bases outside the gene matches: 8. This CDR3 has 14 amino acids. Germline assignment: CDR1 LNHNV and CDR2 YYDKDF (reference sequence). The CDR3 spells CATRTSGRMETQYF. The CDR3 coding sequence is TGTGCCACCCGGACTAGCGGCCGAATGGAGACCCAGTACTTC.

The chain combines TRBV10-1 with TRBJ2-2; TRBD2 is a possible D gene (5 bases). V lost 3 bases, J lost 4 bases, and 6 bases lay in between. The CDR3 sequence is 13 residues long. CDR1 and CDR2 (germline): WNHNN, SYGVQD (reference sequence). The CDR3 DNA reads as TGCGCCAGCAGTGAAGGAGGCACCGGGGAGCTGTTTTTT. This sequence encodes CASSEGGTGELFF.

V usage is TRBV28 and J usage is TRBJ1-4; the D is unclear. V lost 1 base and J lost 4, with 13 bases in between. The CDR3 extends over 16 amino acids. The germline gives CDR1 MDHEN, CDR2 SYDVKM. CDR3 in DNA: TGTGCCAGCAGTTTATATACGGGTGGCTTTAATGAAAAACTGTTTTTT. It yields the protein CASSLYTGGFNEKLFF.

The V and J genes are TRBV19 and TRBJ2-3; 7 nucleotides line up with TRBD2. Per the germline V gene, CDR1 is LNHDA and CDR2 is SQIVND (reference sequence). The J segment lost 2 bases and the V segment lost 11 bases, leaving 22 bases of the junction unmatched. The CDR3 sequence is 18 residues long. The CDR3 loop is CASSNRPSGGGSTDTQYF. DNA for the CDR3: TGTGCCTCTTCAAACCGGCCGTCCGGCGGGGGTTCCACAGATACGCAGTATTTT.

The rearrangement uses TRBV5-1 and TRBJ2-7; TRBD1 aligns across 7 bases. The J segment lost 3 bases and the V segment lost 5 bases, leaving 8 bases of the junction unmatched. This CDR3 is 14 amino acids long. In germline, CDR1 is SGHRS, CDR2 YFSETQ. The DNA of the CDR3 is TGCGCCAGCAGAGGGGCACAGGGGAGCTACGAGCAGTACTTC. This gives the protein CASRGAQGSYEQYF.

The chain uses TRBV9 and TRBJ2-7; weak D call: TRBD2 (5 bases). This CDR3 is 13 amino acids long. The ends were cut back, 4 bases at V and 7 bases at J, with 15 bases in the middle. Germline V gene lookup returns CDR1 SGDLS and CDR2 YYNGEE. The CDR3, as DNA: TGTGCCAGCAGCCCGAGCTTTTCGGGGGAGCAGTACTTC. Translating it yields CASSPSFSGEQYF.

CDR3 sequence reads: CASSHGQGSYEQYF. The CDR3 nucleotides are TGTGCCAGCAGCCATGGACAGGGATCCTACGAGCAGTACTTC. The V gene is TRBV9, the J gene TRBJ2-7; 8 positions agree with TRBD1. The length of the CDR3 is 14 residues. Germline V CDR1 and CDR2: SGDLS, YYNGEE. V lost 4 bases and J lost 1; bases outside the gene matches: 4.

The gene calls are TRBV29-1 and TRBJ2-1; a weak D match, TRBD2 (6 bases). CDR3 length equals 13 residues. CDR1 is SQVTM and CDR2 is ANQGSEA in the germline V gene. The ends were cut back, 6 bases at V and 2 bases at J, with 11 bases in the middle. The CDR3 loop reads CSVNGGAYNEQFF. In DNA form, the CDR3 reads TGCAGCGTAAACGGAGGGGCCTACAATGAGCAGTTCTTC.

The V gene is TRBV4-1, the J gene TRBJ2-1, with 9 nucleotides matching TRBD2. CDR1 and CDR2 (germline): MGHRA, YSYEKL. J gave up 3 bases and V 4 bases, and 13 bases lay outside the gene matches. The CDR3 length is 18 residues. The CDR3 protein is CASSLGTVSGRIYNEQFF. The CDR3 coding sequence is TGCGCCAGCAGCCTCGGGACAGTTAGCGGGAGAATCTACAATGAGCAGTTCTTC.

This chain joins TRBV5-1 and TRBJ2-1; either TRBD1 or TRBD2 may supply D (5 bases each). V dropped 3 bases and J dropped 6 bases, with 10 bases sitting between them. This CDR3 region has 13 residues. The V gene's germline CDR1 is SGHRS and CDR2 YFSETQ. CDR3 nucleotides: TGCGCCAGCAGCTGGGACCCTGGCAATGAGCAGTTCTTC. It encodes CASSWDPGNEQFF.

The chain couples TRBV6-1 to TRBJ2-6; D call uncertain. The germline V gene has CDR1 MNHNS and CDR2 SASEGT. The CDR3 sequence is 13 residues long. V was shortened by 9 bases and J by 2 bases, with 8 bases between the two germline ends. The CDR3 spells CARRDTGANVLTF. CDR3 DNA: TGTGCCAGAAGGGATACTGGGGCCAACGTCCTGACTTTC.

The chain links TRBV15 to TRBJ2-7; 9 bases map to TRBD2. The J segment lost 3 bases and the V segment lost 2 bases, leaving 8 bases of the junction unmatched. There are 16 residues in the CDR3. The germline V gene encodes CDR1 LNHNV and CDR2 YYDKDF (reference sequence). For the CDR3, the DNA is TGTGCCACCAGCAGATCCGGGACTAGCCGATACTACGAGCAGTACTTC. Its translation is CATSRSGTSRYYEQYF. Full variable domain (outside the CDR3, taken from reference TRBV15 and TRBJ2-7): DAMVIQNPRYQVTQFGKPVTLSCSQTLNHNVMYWYQQKSSQAPKLLFHYYDKDFNNEADTPDNFQSRRPNTSFCFLDIRSPGLGDTAMYLCATSRSGTSRYYEQYFGPGTRLTVT.

The chain joins TRBV29-1 to TRBJ2-1; 7 bases match TRBD1. Germline V gene lookup returns CDR1 SQVTM and CDR2 ANQGSEA. The CDR3 contains 12 residues. The V and J ends lost 4 bases and 6 bases, in that order; junction bases with no gene match: 3. This CDR3 reads CSVATGFNEQFF. The CDR3 DNA follows: TGCAGCGTTGCGACAGGGTTCAATGAGCAGTTCTTC.

This chain links TRBV5-6 with TRBJ1-2, with a weak D call TRBD1 (6 bases). Germline lookup yields CDR1 SGHDT and CDR2 YYEEEE. V dropped 6 bases and J dropped 4 bases, with 16 bases sitting between them. There are 14 residues in the CDR3. The CDR3 coding sequence is TGTGCCAGCAACCAAAACAGGGTACTCTATGGCTACACCTTC. It codes for CASNQNRVLYGYTF.

This chain links TRBV7-2 with TRBJ2-7, with 11 bases fitting TRBD2. This CDR3 has 15 residues. In germline, CDR1 is SGHTA, CDR2 FQGNSA. The V segment lost 5 bases and the J segment 2 bases; nucleotides outside the gene matches: 5. The DNA of the CDR3 is TGTGCCAGCAGCGAACCGGGACTAGCGGCCTACGAGCAGTACTTC. Its protein product is CASSEPGLAAYEQYF.

The chain joins TRBV7-2 to TRBJ1-1, with 8 bases lining up with TRBD1. The CDR3 runs 14 residues. In germline, CDR1 is SGHTA, CDR2 FQGNSA. J was trimmed by 3 bases and V by 4 bases; bases with no gene match: 4. The CDR3 region has the DNA TGTGCCAGCAGCTCCGGACAGGGTCACACTGAAGCTTTCTTT. Translated: CASSSGQGHTEAFF.

The genes are TRBV28 and TRBJ1-1; 7 bases align to TRBD1. V dropped 6 bases and J dropped 2; count of bases not matched to a gene: 15. CDR3 size: 17 residues. Germline values: CDR1 MDHEN, CDR2 SYDVKM. The CDR3 reads CASRKGGTGALNTEAFF. DNA for the CDR3: TGTGCCAGCAGAAAAGGAGGTACAGGGGCGTTAAACACTGAAGCTTTCTTT.

J is TRBJ2-7 and V is TRBV7-9; D perhaps matches TRBD2 (5 bases). V lost 3 bases and J lost 9, with 15 bases in between. Germline V gene data show CDR1 as SEHNR and CDR2 as FQNEAQ (reference sequence). The CDR3 covers 13 residues. As DNA, the CDR3 is TGTGCCAGCAGCTTCTCCGACGGGGTCGGGCAGTACTTC. Translated, it gives CASSFSDGVGQYF.

V and J are TRBV7-2 and TRBJ1-5; the match to TRBD1 covers 12 bases. The CDR3 consists of 18 residues. The ends lost 2 bases at V and 3 bases at J; junction bases unmatched: 8. The V gene's germline CDR1 is SGHTA and CDR2 FQGNSA. CDR3: CASSLSPGQGAINQPQHF. DNA for the CDR3: TGTGCCAGCAGCTTATCTCCGGGACAGGGGGCGATCAATCAGCCCCAGCATTTT. The whole variable domain, remainder taken from reference TRBV7-2 and TRBJ1-5, is GAGVSQSPSNKVTEKGKDVELRCDPISGHTALYWYRQSLGQGLEFLIYFQGNSAPDKSGLPSDRFSAERTGGSVSTLTIQRTQQEDSAVYLCASSLSPGQGAINQPQHFGDGTRLSIL.

This clone appeared a single time. V usage is TRBV5-1 and J usage is TRBJ2-2; TRBD1 aligns across 8 bases. V lost 7 bases, J lost 6 bases, and 14 bases stayed unmatched. The germline V gene encodes CDR1 SGHRS and CDR2 YFSETQ. The CDR3 runs to 16 residues. The DNA for the CDR3 is TGCGCCAGCTCCGACCTCAGGACAGGGACCGCCGGGGAGCTGTTTTTT. Translated: CASSDLRTGTAGELFF.

This chain links TRBV7-8 with TRBJ1-3; no reliable D call. V lost 2 bases and J lost 0, with 8 bases in between. The CDR3 loop spans 15 amino acids. Germline V gene data show CDR1 as SGHVS and CDR2 as FQNEAQ. CDR3 in DNA: TGTGCCAGCAGCTTATTAATTACCTCTGGAAACACCATATATTTT. This gives the protein CASSLLITSGNTIYF.

In this sample, this clone turned up once. The J gene is TRBJ2-1, the V gene TRBV4-1; 16 bases align to TRBD2. Germline CDR1 MGHRA, CDR2 YSYEKL. CDR3 length: 17 amino acids. V was clipped by 2 bases and J by 7 bases; unmatched bases: 5. The chain's CDR3 is CASSQPVGLAGGNEQFF. CDR3 DNA sequence: TGCGCCAGCAGCCAACCGGTGGGACTAGCGGGAGGGAATGAGCAGTTCTTC.

V usage is TRBV25-1 and J usage is TRBJ1-5; D is undetermined. The V and J ends lost 7 bases and 0 bases respectively, with 13 bases between them. There are 15 residues in the CDR3. Germline V gives CDR1 MGHDK, CDR2 SYGVNS. The CDR3 nucleotides are TGTGCCAGCATGGGCGCGGGGTTTAGCAATCAGCCCCAGCATTTT. Its translation: CASMGAGFSNQPQHF.

This chain joins TRBV14 and TRBJ2-3; D call uncertain. The germline V gene encodes CDR1 SGHDN and CDR2 FVKESK. This CDR3 contains 13 residues. The V end lost 6 bases, the J end lost 10 bases, and 17 bases lay between the germline ends. The CDR3 region has the DNA TGTGCCAGCAGTATCACAGAACAATCGCCGCAGTATTTT. Its translation: CASSITEQSPQYF. The full variable domain, completed using reference TRBV14 and TRBJ2-3, is EAGVTQFPSHSVIEKGQTVTLRCDPISGHDNLYWYRRVMGKEIKFLLHFVKESKQDESGMPNNRFLAERTGGTYSTLKVQPAELEDSGVYFCASSITEQSPQYFGPGTRLTVL.

As for this clone: This specimen includes other DNA sequences encoding the same CDR3. The V and J genes are TRBV30 and TRBJ1-5; D unclear. Germline V gene sequence: CDR1 GTSNPN, CDR2 SVGIG (reference sequence). V lost 1 base to trimming and J lost 5 bases, with 6 bases between them. The CDR3 length is 12 residues. The CDR3 coding sequence is TGTGCCTGGAGTGGAACGGATCAGCCCCAGCATTTT. It codes for CAWSGTDQPQHF.